The 18 T cell receptor beta chains below all came from one sample that was sequenced in a study of T cell clonality in common variable immunodeficiency. Profiling relied on immunoSEQ multiplex PCR, and the TCRdb table lists in-frame clones only, not all of them. Sampling found fewer than 7,000 clones, none seen once. Whole-study results and caveats: Fewer deletions and N-nucleotide insertions were reportedly seen in common variable immunodeficiency TCR beta sequences.

Their target antigens are unknown. Sequencing was carried out using peripheral blood mononuclear cells. The receptors here all came from a human donor with common variable immunodeficiency.

A few counts support this clone. The read gets to within 3 residues of the CDR3 end, and the germline J gene fills in the rest. The chain carries TRBV2 and TRBJ2-5, with no clear D. This CDR3 region has 11 residues. CDR1 and CDR2 (germline): SNHLY, FYNNEI. V was trimmed by 5 bases and J by 4 bases, leaving 5 bases between them. The sequenced part of the CDR3 DNA is TGTGCCAGCAGTAGCCCAGAGACC. As protein: CASSSPET. From start to end, the CDR3 is CASSSPETQYF. Variable domain in full (rest from reference TRBV2 and TRBJ2-5): EPEVTQTPSHQVTQMGQEVILRCVPISNHLYFYWYRQILGQKVEFLVSFYNNEISEKSEIFDDQFSVERPDGSNFTLKIRSTKLEDSAMYFCASSSPETQYFGPGTRLLVL.

By share, this clone counts as medium-sized (0.01 to 0.1%). The observed sequence ends 3 residues before the CDR3 terminus, with the missing tail filled in from the germline J gene. This chain links TRBV7-9 with TRBJ2-7; D perhaps matches TRBD2 (6 bases). The V gene's germline CDR1 is SEHNR and CDR2 FQNEAQ (reference sequence). Trimming stripped 5 bases from V and 3 bases from J, with 14 bases between. This CDR3 has 14 residues. The CDR3 loop reads CASSPPGLSYEQYF. The part of the CDR3 DNA that was read is TGTGCCAGCAGCCCTCCGGGACTGAGCTACGAG.

On this clone itself: Read coverage stops 3 residues before the CDR3 terminus; the germline J gene supplies the remainder. The J gene is TRBJ2-1, the V gene TRBV19; D call uncertain. Trimming left V 2 bases short and J 0 bases short, with 11 bases between. The CDR3 totals 16 residues. From germline, CDR1 is LNHDA and CDR2 SQIVND (reference sequence). The chain's CDR3 is CASSIYGGYSYNEQFF. Partial CDR3 DNA: TGTGCCAGTAGTATATATGGCGGCTACTCCTACAATGAG.

In its sample, this clone was seen a few times. The CDR3 end lies 3 residues beyond the end of the read and is filled in from the germline J gene. This chain joins TRBV7-9 and TRBJ2-1; D gene unclear. The CDR3 has 12 amino acids. The germline V and J ends were trimmed by 5 bases and 9 bases, with 11 bases remaining between them. Germline CDR1 SEHNR, CDR2 FQNEAQ (reference sequence). The CDR3 protein is CASSIIDTEQFF. The CDR3 DNA, read in part, is TGTGCCAGCAGCATTATAGACACTGAG.

The table lists this clone with many counts. CDR3 bases read: TGTGCCAGCAGTGACAGGGGATTGAACACTGAA. This codes for CASSDRGLNTE. The CDR3 in its entirety is CASSDRGLNTEAFF. The chain has TRBV6-1 and TRBJ1-1, with D possibly TRBD1 on 6 matching bases. The read ends 3 residues early relative to the CDR3; the germline J gene fills the gap. The CDR3 is 14 residues long. V lost 3 bases and J 0 bases, leaving 8 bases between the germline ends. The V gene's germline CDR1 is MNHNS and CDR2 SASEGT.

This clone has a handful of counts. The read ends 3 residues shy of where the CDR3 ends; the end is completed using the germline J gene. The chain employs TRBV7-2 and TRBJ1-5; TRBD1 matches at 8 bases. CDR1 and CDR2 from the germline V gene are SGHTA and FQGNSA. This CDR3 is built from 16 residues. The V segment lost 0 bases and the J segment 4 bases; nucleotides outside the gene matches: 5. CDR3: CASSLAGTGLNQPQHF. The CDR3 DNA, read in part, is TGTGCCAGCAGCTTAGCCGGGACAGGCTTGAATCAGCCC.

Ten or more counts support this clone. The CDR3 is cut off 3 residues early in the read; its end comes from the germline J gene. The gene calls are TRBV10-3 and TRBJ2-3, with 7 bases aligning to TRBD1. The V gene's germline CDR1 is ENHRY and CDR2 SYGVKD. Losses at the gene ends were 6 bases for V and 3 bases for J; bases not matched to a gene: 9. The CDR3 covers 15 residues. Here the CDR3 reads CAISVGTVSTDTQYF. CDR3 DNA, as far as it was read: TGTGCCATCAGCGTTGGGACAGTAAGTACAGATACG.

Only a few counts were recorded for this clone. The read ends 3 residues shy of where the CDR3 ends; the end is completed using the germline J gene. V gene TRBV7-2 combines with J gene TRBJ2-2; the match to TRBD2 covers 11 bases. This CDR3 has 15 residues. From germline, CDR1 is SGHTA and CDR2 FQGNSA. V trimming: 2 bases; J trimming: 7 bases; junction bases outside the gene matches: 3. The CDR3 DNA, read in part, is TGTGCCAGCAGCTTATTAGCGGGAGGGTACGGGGAG. This translates into CASSLLAGGYGE. From start to end, the CDR3 is CASSLLAGGYGELFF.

There are a few counts of this clone. The CDR3 end is not reached by the read, which stops 3 residues before it; the germline J gene fills it in. The rearrangement links TRBV5-1 to TRBJ2-7; D possibly corresponds to TRBD1 (6 bases). The CDR3 extends over 14 amino acids. CDR1 is SGHRS, CDR2 YFSETQ, per germline. The germline V and J ends were trimmed by 4 bases and 5 bases, with 16 bases remaining between them. The CDR3 DNA, read in part, is TGCGCCAGCAGCCCGCCCCTAGGGGGTAACGAG. It is translated as CASSPPLGGNE. The full-length CDR3 reads as CASSPPLGGNEQYF.

This clone was observed at least ten times. CDR3 sequence: CSVPPKRDSNTEAFF. The covered CDR3 bases are TGCAGCGTTCCCCCAAAACGGGACAGCAACACTGAA. This chain connects TRBV29-1 to TRBJ1-1, with 7 bases aligning to TRBD1. Coverage ceases 3 residues before the CDR3 finishes, and the germline J gene fills in the end. This CDR3 has 15 residues. Germline V gene sequence: CDR1 SQVTM, CDR2 ANQGSEA. After removal of 5 bases from V and 2 bases from J, the junction contained 11 bases not matched to a gene.

For this clone: Coverage ceases 3 residues before the CDR3 finishes, and the germline J gene fills in the end. This sequence joins TRBV6-2 or TRBV6-3 and TRBJ2-3, with 7 bases identical to TRBD1. Germline lookup yields CDR1 MNHEY and CDR2 SVGEGT. V gave up 6 bases and J gave up 4 bases; unmatched junction bases: 10. The CDR3 runs to 15 residues. The DNA read from the CDR3 is TGTGCCAGCAGGCCCGGAAGGGGGCGGGCAGATACG. It encodes CASRPGRGRADT. The complete CDR3 reads CASRPGRGRADTQYF.

This clone was counted at least ten times. The CDR3 goes on 3 residues after the read ends, and that part is filled in from the germline J gene. The chain has TRBV7-9 and TRBJ2-7, with 9 bases fitting TRBD1. Germline assignment: CDR1 SEHNR and CDR2 FQNEAQ (reference sequence). V lost 7 bases and J lost 2; bases outside the gene matches: 9. The CDR3 is made up of 15 amino acids. The covered CDR3 bases are TGTGCCAGCACCGACAGGGGGGTCCCTACCTACGAG. As protein: CASTDRGVPTYE. The CDR3, in full, reads CASTDRGVPTYEQYF.

By frequency in the sample, this clone is medium-sized. The read comes to an end 3 residues before the CDR3 does, leaving the germline J gene to fill in the end. The chain joins TRBV27 to TRBJ2-1; 11 bases map to TRBD1. Trimming took 7 bases from V and 6 from J; bases not matched to a gene: 11. CDR1 is MNHEY and CDR2 is SMNVEV in the germline V gene (reference sequence). The CDR3 has 16 amino acids. The CDR3 bases that were read are TGTGCCAGCACGACTTATCCGGGACAGGGGGGCAATGAG. Translation: CASTTYPGQGGNE. In full, the CDR3 reads CASTTYPGQGGNEQFF.

There are many counts of this clone. The CDR3 end falls 3 residues outside the read, so it is completed with the germline J gene. This sequence joins TRBV7-9 and TRBJ1-1; tentative D call: TRBD1 (5 bases). Trimming stripped 5 bases from V and 7 bases from J, with 11 bases between. The CDR3 extends over 12 amino acids. The V gene's germline CDR1 is SEHNR and CDR2 FQNEAQ (reference sequence). Here the CDR3 reads CASSIDRGEAFF. The sequenced CDR3 bases are TGTGCCAGCAGCATCGACAGAGGTGAA.

This clone rates as medium-sized. The missing CDR3 end, 3 residues past where the read stops, is filled in from the germline J gene. J is TRBJ2-1 and V is TRBV28, with no clear D. The CDR3 runs 13 residues. Trimming took off 6 bases at V and 2 bases at J, with 8 bases between the two ends. Germline CDR1 is MDHEN and CDR2 is SYDVKM. The sequenced CDR3 bases are TGTGCCAGCAGCTTACTTGCCTACAATGAG. The encoded protein is CASSLLAYNE. The entire CDR3 protein reads CASSLLAYNEQFF.

This clone has a handful of counts. The read is 3 residues too short to cover the CDR3 end, so that end is filled in from the germline J gene. The rearrangement joins TRBV6-2 or TRBV6-3 to TRBJ2-3; TRBD1 matches at 9 bases. Losses at the gene ends were 6 bases for V and 4 bases for J; bases not matched to a gene: 11. CDR1 is MNHEY and CDR2 is SVGEGT in the germline V gene. The length of the CDR3 is 16 residues. The part of the CDR3 DNA that was read is TGTGCCAGCAGGGGATACAGGGGGCGCAACGCAGATACG. Translating gives CASRGYRGRNADT. In full, the CDR3 reads CASRGYRGRNADTQYF.

This clone was detected ten times or more. The CDR3 end lies 3 residues beyond the end of the read and is filled in from the germline J gene. The chain has TRBV7-2 and TRBJ2-7, with TRBD2 matching over 13 bases. There are 15 residues in the CDR3. V was pared by 6 bases and J by 5 bases, with 7 bases of the junction left unmatched. Germline CDR1 reads SGHTA; CDR2 reads FQGNSA. The sequenced part of the CDR3 DNA is TGTGCCAGCAGGAGAACTAGCGGGGGGGCCAACGAG. As protein: CASRRTSGGANE. The CDR3 in full is CASRRTSGGANEQYF.

This clone was found many times. CDR3 residues: CAITRSTGGEGYTF. The sequenced CDR3 bases are TGTGCCATCACCCGATCGACAGGGGGCGAGGGC. The chain recombines TRBV10-3 with TRBJ1-2; 10 bases map to TRBD1. Sequencing ends 3 residues short of the CDR3 end; the germline J gene provides the rest. This CDR3 region has 14 residues. Germline V gives CDR1 ENHRY, CDR2 SYGVKD.